This T cell receptor beta chain comes out of a study of tumor and adjacent non-tumor tissue in lung cancer. At the level of the study: Each sample yielded approximately 4 million productive TCRbeta reads on average.

The template was RNA from unsorted bulk tissue. TCRbeta libraries were built with three rounds of nested PCR, modified from ARM-PCR. TCRdb re-derived calls from the multiplex PCR reads in MiXCR, one entry per CDR3 protein. The profile shows about 75,000 distinct CDR3 sequences, more than 60% of them singletons. CDR1 SGHAT and CDR2 FQNNGV come from the germline V gene. The V segment lost 3 bases and the J segment 13 bases; nucleotides outside the gene matches: 14. This CDR3 has 14 residues. The specimen sequenced was lung tumor tissue. The source of this sequence is a woman aged 45-59 years with non-small cell lung cancer. The V and J genes are TRBV11-2 and TRBJ2-7; 8 bases map to TRBD2. CDR3 sequence: CASSFGTRLWEQYF. The CDR3 nucleotides are TGTGCCAGCAGCTTCGGGACTAGACTGTGGGAACAATACTTC.